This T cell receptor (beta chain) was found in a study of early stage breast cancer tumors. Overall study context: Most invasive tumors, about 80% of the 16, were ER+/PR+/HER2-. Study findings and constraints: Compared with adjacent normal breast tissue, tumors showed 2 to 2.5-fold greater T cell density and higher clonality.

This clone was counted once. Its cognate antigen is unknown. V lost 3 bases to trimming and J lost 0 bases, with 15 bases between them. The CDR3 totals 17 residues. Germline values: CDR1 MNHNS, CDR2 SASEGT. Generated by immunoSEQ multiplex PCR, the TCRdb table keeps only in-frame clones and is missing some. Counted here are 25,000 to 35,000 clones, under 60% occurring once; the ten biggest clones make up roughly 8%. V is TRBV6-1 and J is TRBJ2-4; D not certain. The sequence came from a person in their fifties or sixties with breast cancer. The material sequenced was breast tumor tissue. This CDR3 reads CASSDSAASIAKNIQYF. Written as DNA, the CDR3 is TGTGCCAGCAGTGATTCGGCAGCATCTATAGCCAAAAACATTCAGTACTTC.